This T cell receptor beta chain emerged from a study of T cells in Graves' hyperthyroidism and ophthalmopathy. V lost 2 bases, J lost 8 bases, and 12 bases lay in between. There are 13 residues in the CDR3. Germline-derived CDR1 and CDR2 are MNHEY and SVGAGI. TCR beta CDR3 regions were amplified from RNA transcripts. Using the HTBI primer set, a first-round RT-PCR was run on the TCR CDR3. TCRdb re-called the multiplex PCR reads through MiXCR, storing one row per CDR3 protein. The sample carries around 600,000 distinct CDR3 sequences, 14% recorded once. This sequence joins TRBV6-5 and TRBJ1-1, with D unclear. This receptor was obtained from a woman under 30 with Graves' ophthalmopathy. Input material: blood. The CDR3 reads CASSYPGLREAFF. CDR3 DNA: TGTGCCAGCAGTTACCCCGGACTGAGAGAAGCTTTCTTT.